One and the same sample provided the 17 T cell receptor beta chains below, sequenced in a study of blood T cells in healthy people across ages. A second PCR, run for roughly 7 to 11 cycles, used a sample-barcoded 5' primer plus a J-beta primer mix. Each CDR3 protein gets one entry after TCRdb re-called the 5' RACE reads with MiXCR. The data hold about 1.8 million distinct CDR3 sequences, with less than 50% observed a single time. What was sequenced was blood. These receptor sequences come from a woman aged 40 to 49 in good health.

V and J are TRBV7-2 and TRBJ2-1; tentatively, D is TRBD2 (5 bases). V lost 2 bases and J 10 bases, leaving 18 bases between the germline ends. The CDR3 is 15 residues long. Germline V gene sequence: CDR1 SGHTA, CDR2 FQGNSA. CDR3 sequence (DNA): TGTGCCAGCAGCTTACGGACTTTAGGCTCCTACGAGCAGTTCTTC. It is translated as CASSLRTLGSYEQFF.

The rearrangement uses TRBV5-4 and TRBJ2-1; 9 bases are shared with TRBD2. The germline gives CDR1 SGHNT, CDR2 YYREEE (reference sequence). The CDR3 is 17 amino acids. Trimming took 0 bases from V and 10 from J; bases not matched to a gene: 14. CDR3 sequence: CASSLDNWGLALGEQFF. The CDR3 DNA sequence: TGTGCCAGCAGCTTGGATAATTGGGGACTAGCCCTGGGGGAGCAGTTCTTC.

The chain recombines TRBV20-1 with TRBJ1-5, with TRBD1 matching over 11 bases. Germline V gene lookup returns CDR1 DFQATT and CDR2 SNEGSKA (reference sequence). The CDR3 has 15 amino acids. V shed 5 bases and J 1 base; nucleotides not matched to a gene: 4. The CDR3 spells CSAPDRGLSNQPQHF. In DNA, the CDR3 is TGCAGTGCTCCGGACAGGGGGCTAAGCAATCAGCCCCAGCATTTT.

This clonotype has a count of ten or more. This chain joins TRBV2 and TRBJ2-1; D gene unclear. V lost 6 bases, J lost 7 bases, and 7 bases lay in between. The CDR3 sequence is 11 residues long. Germline CDR1 SNHLY, CDR2 FYNNEI. DNA of the CDR3: TGTGCCAGCAGGGGTTTTAATGAGCAGTTCTTC. Protein product: CASRGFNEQFF.

The chain joins TRBV25-1 to TRBJ1-4; a possible D gene is TRBD1 (6 bases). With 3 bases removed from V and 7 bases from J, the gap between germline ends came to 9 bases. This CDR3 is built from 13 residues. Germline V gene sequence: CDR1 MGHDK, CDR2 SYGVNS. CDR3 amino acids: CASSDRGIEKLFF. As DNA, the CDR3 is TGTGCCAGCAGTGACAGGGGTATTGAAAAACTGTTTTTT.

Worth noting for this clonotype: A read error may produce the germline difference seen at one junction end. This chain links TRBV5-1 with TRBJ2-7; D perhaps matches TRBD2 (6 bases). The CDR3 loop spans 14 amino acids. The V gene's germline CDR1 is SGHRS and CDR2 YFSETQ. CDR3 coding DNA: TGCACCAGCAGCCCTGGAGGAGGGGTCTACGAGCAGTACTTC. This gives the protein CTSSPGGGVYEQYF.

The table lists this clonotype with a count of one. This sequence joins TRBV28 and TRBJ2-1; D is perhaps TRBD2 (5 bases). This CDR3 is 13 amino acids long. Germline-derived CDR1 and CDR2 are MDHEN and SYDVKM. The CDR3 DNA reads as TGTGGATCAGCGGCGGCCGATTACAATGAGCAGTTCTTC. This codes for CGSAAADYNEQFF.

The chain has TRBV12-3 or TRBV12-4 and TRBJ1-1; maybe TRBD1 (6 bases). With 7 bases removed from V and 7 bases from J, the gap between germline ends came to 16 bases. The CDR3 length is 13 residues. CDR3 in DNA: TGTGCCAGCACCCCAATAGGGGGGAATGAAGCTTTCTTT. Translating gives CASTPIGGNEAFF.

V gene TRBV2 combines with J gene TRBJ1-4; 11 nucleotides align to TRBD1. The germline gives CDR1 SNHLY, CDR2 FYNNEI. Unmatched junction bases numbered 4, after V lost 8 bases and J lost 5 bases. The CDR3 totals 14 residues. The CDR3 is CASLRDRGNEKLFF. The CDR3 nucleotides are TGTGCCAGCCTCAGGGACAGGGGGAATGAAAAACTGTTTTTT.

A word on this clonotype: Relative to the germline gene, one junction end is altered; a read error may explain this. The chain couples TRBV11-2 to TRBJ2-6, with D maybe TRBD1 (5 bases). CDR1 is SGHAT, CDR2 FQNNGV, per germline. The CDR3 extends over 14 amino acids. The CDR3 here is CASNVNSGANVPTF. CDR3 in DNA: TGTGCCAGCAACGTCAACTCTGGGGCCAACGTCCCGACTTTC.

This chain joins TRBV20-1 and TRBJ2-5; 8 bases map to TRBD1. J was trimmed by 3 bases and V by 2 bases; bases with no gene match: 8. The CDR3 covers 15 residues. The germline gives CDR1 DFQATT, CDR2 SNEGSKA (reference sequence). In DNA, the CDR3 is TGCAGTGCTAGATCGGGACAGGCCCCTAAAGAGACCCAGTACTTC. Protein: CSARSGQAPKETQYF.

The chain combines TRBV20-1 with TRBJ2-3, with 9 bases lining up with TRBD2. Germline-derived CDR1 and CDR2 are DFQATT and SNEGSKA (reference sequence). The V segment lost 3 bases and the J segment 5 bases; nucleotides outside the gene matches: 12. The CDR3 has 16 residues. CDR3 loop: CSASIMAGGHGDTQYF. The CDR3 DNA follows: TGCAGTGCTAGCATCATGGCGGGGGGGCACGGAGATACGCAGTATTTT.

The chain links TRBV4-1 to TRBJ1-4, with 8 nucleotides matching TRBD1. The V gene end was trimmed by 0 bases and the J gene end by 10 bases; junction bases not matched to a gene: 10. The germline CDR1 and CDR2 sequences are MGHRA and YSYEKL. CDR3 length: 16 residues. The CDR3 sequence: CASSQEDRGARGKLFF. As DNA, the CDR3 is TGCGCCAGCAGCCAAGAAGACAGGGGCGCGCGTGGAAAACTGTTTTTT.

This clonotype was detected only a few times. V and J are TRBV7-2 and TRBJ2-5; D remains ambiguous. This CDR3 is built from 16 residues. The germline CDR1 and CDR2 sequences are SGHTA and FQGNSA. Trimming cost V 5 bases and J 1 base, with 17 bases left between them. The CDR3 is CASSPPGLHTQETQYF. Written as DNA, the CDR3 is TGTGCCAGCAGCCCCCCCGGCCTCCATACCCAAGAGACCCAGTACTTC.

The chain links TRBV9 to TRBJ2-3, with D uncertain. This CDR3 is built from 15 residues. Per the germline V gene, CDR1 is SGDLS and CDR2 is YYNGEE. Trimming stripped 0 bases from V and 2 bases from J, with 10 bases between. CDR3 protein: CASSVGPGLTDTQYF. CDR3 sequence (DNA): TGTGCCAGCAGCGTAGGTCCCGGTCTCACAGATACGCAGTATTTT.

The chain combines TRBV24-1 with TRBJ2-1; 8 nucleotides match TRBD2. The J call may be in error: the DNA end matches TRBJ2-7 better. The germline gives CDR1 KGHDR, CDR2 SFDVKD. The CDR3 is made up of 16 amino acids. CDR3 DNA sequence: TGTGCCACCAGTGATCGTAGCGGGGACGATTACAATGAGCAGTACTTC. Its protein is CATSDRSGDDYNEQYF.

This rearrangement joins TRBV11-2 to TRBJ2-7; D possibly corresponds to TRBD1 (7 bases). The germline gives CDR1 SGHAT, CDR2 FQNNGV. V lost 5 bases and J 4 bases, leaving 21 bases between the germline ends. The length of the CDR3 is 16 residues. This CDR3 is CASSITGAAEGYEQYF. The CDR3 nucleotides are TGTGCCAGCAGCATTACAGGGGCCGCGGAGGGATACGAGCAGTACTTC.